These T cell receptor beta chains were read from a single sample in a study of cytomegalovirus exposure and HLA in healthy donors. Assay: immunoSEQ multiplex PCR; the TCRdb copy retains only in-frame clones and omits some. The sample shows 150,000 or so clones, roughly four fifths of them seen only once. Sequencing used PBMCs. These receptors came from a man aged 25-45 years in good health and CMV-seronegative. The CDR3 runs from the conserved cysteine through the conserved F or W. D genes are given only for firm matches. Where a row states a size, it is once, few, many or the class of an expanded clone; other rows omit it.

clone_size	cdr3_length	d_call	v_call	j_call	cdr3_aa	cdr3_nt
few	14	-	TRBV14	TRBJ1-2	CASSQRLGGYGYTF	TGTGCCAGCAGCCAACGGTTAGGCGGCTATGGCTACACCTTC
-	13	TRBD2	TRBV5-5	TRBJ2-1	CASSTGGGNEQFF	TGTGCCAGCAGCACCGGCGGGGGCAATGAGCAGTTCTTC
-	13	-	TRBV19	TRBJ1-1	CASSIGKNTEAFF	TGTGCCAGTAGTATCGGGAAGAACACTGAAGCTTTCTTT
-	14	-	TRBV4-1	TRBJ1-6	CASSRDINNSPLHF	TGCGCCAGCAGCCGGGACATAAATAATTCACCCCTCCACTTT
-	13	-	TRBV5-5	TRBJ2-7	CASSLDTFYEQYF	TGTGCCAGCAGCTTGGACACATTCTACGAGCAGTACTTC
-	13	-	TRBV27	TRBJ2-3	CASSLLGADTQYF	TGTGCCAGCAGTTTATTAGGGGCAGATACGCAGTATTTT
-	13	TRBD1	TRBV6-6	TRBJ2-3	CASRTGGTDTQYF	TGTGCCAGCAGGACAGGGGGGACAGATACGCAGTATTTT
-	14	-	TRBV28	TRBJ1-1	CASTWRAPNTEAFF	TGTGCCAGCACCTGGAGGGCCCCGAACACTGAAGCTTTCTTT
-	15	-	TRBV2	TRBJ2-1	CASSGQGRPGGEQFF	TGTGCCAGCAGTGGACAGGGGCGGCCGGGAGGTGAGCAGTTCTTC
-	15	-	TRBV6-6	TRBJ1-1	CASSLDGQAVGEAFF	TGTGCCAGCAGTTTAGACGGCCAGGCAGTCGGAGAAGCTTTCTTT
-	14	-	TRBV6-4	TRBJ2-1	CASSDRGGYNEQFF	TGTGCCAGCAGTGACAGGGGCGGCTACAATGAGCAGTTCTTC
-	15	TRBD1	TRBV29-1	TRBJ2-7	CSVEEERTGSYEQYF	TGCAGCGTTGAAGAGGAGCGGACAGGCTCCTACGAGCAGTACTTC
-	13	-	TRBV30	TRBJ1-2	CAWSVPPREGYTF	TGTGCCTGGAGTGTACCCCCGAGGGAAGGCTACACCTTC
-	14	-	TRBV11-2	TRBJ1-1	CASRPAVSNTEAFF	TGTGCCAGCAGGCCGGCGGTTTCGAACACTGAAGCTTTCTTT
few	13	-	TRBV5-1	TRBJ2-7	CASSPRDSYEQYF	TGCGCCAGCAGCCCGCGGGACAGCTACGAGCAGTACTTC
-	18	TRBD1	TRBV30	TRBJ2-7	CAWSVLLTGAFPSYEQYF	TGTGCCTGGAGTGTATTATTAACAGGGGCCTTTCCCTCCTACGAGCAGTACTTC
-	16	TRBD2	TRBV5-8	TRBJ2-7	CASSLMGTSGHYEQYF	TGTGCCAGCAGCTTGATGGGAACTAGCGGACACTACGAGCAGTACTTC
-	12	TRBD1	TRBV28	TRBJ1-1	CASSTRTGGAFF	TGTGCCAGCAGTACCCGGACAGGTGGGGCTTTCTTT
once	17	TRBD1	TRBV5-1	TRBJ1-6	CASSPADRGRNNSPLHF	TGCGCCAGCAGCCCCGCGGACAGGGGGCGAAATAATTCACCCCTCCACTTT
-	14	-	TRBV19	TRBJ1-2	CASRSTDTNYGYTF	TGTGCCAGTAGGTCGACAGACACTAACTATGGCTACACCTTC
-	16	TRBD2	TRBV4-2	TRBJ2-3	CASSQQGLAGGDTQYF	TGTGCCAGCAGCCAACAGGGACTAGCGGGAGGAGATACGCAGTATTTT
-	13	-	TRBV9	TRBJ1-4	CASSPLGGEKLFF	TGTGCCAGCAGCCCTTTAGGGGGTGAAAAACTGTTTTTT
few	16	TRBD1	TRBV23-1	TRBJ1-2	CASSHRTGYGPYGYTF	TGCGCCAGCAGTCATCGGACAGGGTACGGTCCATATGGCTACACCTTC
once	11	-	TRBV29-1	TRBJ2-1	CSVEERAEQFF	TGCAGCGTTGAGGAGCGTGCTGAGCAGTTCTTC
-	13	-	TRBV30	TRBJ1-1	CAWTESRLAEAFF	TGTGCCTGGACCGAGTCCCGCTTAGCTGAAGCTTTCTTT
-	16	-	TRBV28	TRBJ2-7	CASSSPGAVTSHEQYF	TGTGCCAGCAGTTCCCCAGGGGCGGTAACGAGCCACGAGCAGTACTTC
-	14	TRBD1	TRBV9	TRBJ2-7	CASSVTGGYYEQYF	TGTGCCAGCAGCGTAACAGGGGGGTACTACGAGCAGTACTTC
-	15	-	TRBV7-8	TRBJ1-2	CASSPLTGFFYGYTF	TGTGCCAGCAGCCCCCTGACAGGTTTTTTTTATGGCTACACCTTC
-	15	-	TRBV28	TRBJ2-7	CASSSLIFASYEQYF	TGTGCCAGCAGCTCCCTCATCTTTGCGTCCTACGAGCAGTACTTC
few	16	TRBD2	TRBV7-9	TRBJ2-3	CASSFGLAAHTDTQYF	TGTGCCAGCAGCTTCGGTCTAGCGGCTCACACAGATACGCAGTATTTT
-	12	-	TRBV5-6	TRBJ2-2	CASSGGPGEPFF	TGTGCCAGCAGCGGCGGGCCCGGGGAGCCGTTTTTT
-	13	-	TRBV19	TRBJ1-2	CASSAQGPYGYTF	TGTGCCAGTAGTGCACAGGGCCCCTATGGCTACACCTTC
few	12	-	TRBV7-2	TRBJ1-6	CASSLVWGALHF	TGTGCCAGCAGCTTAGTTTGGGGGGCCCTCCACTTT
-	16	TRBD2	TRBV7-2	TRBJ2-7	CASSSYSGGSSYEQYF	TGTGCCAGCAGCTCCTATAGCGGGGGGAGCTCCTACGAGCAGTACTTC
-	15	TRBD1	TRBV6-6	TRBJ1-2	CASSYPDRGGYGYTF	TGTGCCAGCAGTTACCCCGACAGGGGTGGCTATGGCTACACCTTC
few	16	TRBD2	TRBV2	TRBJ2-3	CASSPGTSGYTDTQYF	TGTGCCAGCAGCCCGGGGACTAGCGGATACACAGATACGCAGTATTTT
few	15	TRBD1	TRBV6-1	TRBJ1-1	CASSPGQGRGTEAFF	TGTGCCAGCAGTCCGGGACAGGGGAGGGGAACTGAAGCTTTCTTT
-	13	-	TRBV16	TRBJ1-2	CASSQLAGDGYTF	TGTGCCAGCAGCCAATTGGCAGGGGATGGCTACACCTTC
-	16	-	TRBV7-9	TRBJ1-6	CASSWGQGMGISPLHF	TGTGCCAGCAGCTGGGGGCAGGGGATGGGTATTTCACCCCTCCACTTT
-	15	TRBD1	TRBV5-6	TRBJ2-1	CASSLVGDRVWEQFF	TGTGCCAGCAGCTTGGTAGGGGACAGGGTTTGGGAGCAGTTCTTC
few	13	TRBD1	TRBV6-6	TRBJ1-5	CASSYRGNQPQHF	TGTGCCAGCAGCTACAGGGGGAATCAGCCCCAGCATTTT